This TCR beta chain derives from a study of shared clonotypes between healthy human individuals (dated by TCRdb to the early 2020s). For the study in its entirety: The cohort comprised a couple of women and a few men aged 18 to 49 years. Blood TCR repertoires of a handful of healthy adults were deeply sequenced to estimate repertoire size and the extent of clonotype sharing between individuals. To increase sequencing depth and limit assay-specific biases, different laboratories used diverse techniques to prepare libraries and sequence TCR repertoires. Between about 0.8 and 9 billion PBMCs per donor were obtained by leukapheresis. Per donor, three plates each were used for CD4 naive and CD4 memory, two for CD8 naive, and one for CD8 memory.

Donors were healthy HIV-negative adults with no recently reported acute infections or vaccinations. All donors were Caucasian adults living in Nashville, Tennessee, USA. CD4+ T cells were enriched by magnetic negative selection, after which naive cells were positively selected on CD45RA and the negative fraction was taken as the memory subset. Blood was obtained by leukapheresis, after which PBMCs were separated by Ficoll-Histopaque density gradient centrifugation and cryopreserved in liquid nitrogen vapor phase. Purity and quantity of every magnetically sorted T cell population were checked by analytical flow cytometry. Each sorted fraction had its genomic DNA isolated and then quantified by UV absorbance on a Nanodrop 2000c. As for this clone: It lacks a known antigen. No base-level quality is on record; no much larger clone is a single base apart. This sample includes further DNA sequences coding for the same CDR3.

Findings and caveats that apply to the study as a whole: Incomplete sequencing was indicated by rarefaction of sorted-subset datasets, despite the large sequencing depth. Sampling was restricted to blood, and TCR repertoires in tissues likely differ from the TCR repertoires found in blood. Sharing across several donors was observed for roughly 5% of naive CD4, around 3.5% of naive CD8, over 2% of memory CD4, and roughly 0.43% of memory CD8 clonotypes. Compared with non-shared clonotypes, clonotypes shared by all four sorted-subset donors had higher generation probabilities. Because the study included a small number of donors, the genetic and exposure-history diversity represented was limited. Pairwise subsampling indicated that sequencing depth was expected to affect the degree of clonotype sharing among donors. Estimated clonotype richness was generally larger for naive than for memory subsets.

V loses 1 base of germline sequence and J loses 1 base, and the interval between the two ends is 8 bases. The germline V gene gives CDR1 as SGHTA and CDR2 as FQGNSA. Spanning cysteine to phenylalanine, the CDR3 consists of 15 amino acids. Of the read, only the CDR3 DNA is kept; its 45 bases are in frame from base 1. TCR CDR3 regions were amplified from genomic DNA by multiplex PCR using the deep immunoSEQ assay. Extracted genomic DNA from each cell subset was spread evenly across all wells of several immunoSEQ 96-well plates, with each plate serving as a replicate. Each replicate PCR for sorted subsets received approximately 220 ng genomic DNA, equal to 28,000 or so T cell genomes. The purified libraries were quantified using a Qubit 3.0 fluorometer, sized with a Bioanalyzer 2100, and then quantified again using the KAPA Library Quantification kit. Every immunoSEQ 96-well plate was sequenced on a separate single-read 150-cycle Illumina NextSeq 550 flow cell. In the paper's pipeline: Because the immunoSEQ output included only junctional sequences and no quality scores, the filtering could not be the same as the filtering used for full-length reads. Sequences were annotated with PyIR, a Python wrapper for IgBLAST v1.9, using IMGT germline references to assign V/J genes and CDR3. Reads were filtered out if the reads had weak V/J assignments (E-value above 1e-6), no CDR3, stop codons, out-of-frame junctions, or ambiguous translated residues. V3J clonotypes were defined as sequences sharing the same inferred V gene, J gene, and CDR3 amino acid sequence. The percentage overlap between two repertoires was calculated by dividing the number of shared unique clonotypes by the size of the smaller repertoire. Richness of each repertoire was evaluated using RTK rarefaction, the Chao1 estimator, and Recon v2.1 estimates of unobserved clonotypes. OLGA was used to compute generation probabilities for all TCRbeta clonotypes that the gDNA method yielded from a handful of donors. Held by TCRdb, this immuneACCESS table contains in-frame sequences only and omits some clones. Under half of the omission traces to an unresolved V gene where checked; the cause of the rest is unknown. V and J calls plus clone size are reproduced from that table; the DNA served to infer D and trimming. In this sample the table shows a few million clones, around 95% of which occur a single time. Over 0.1% of the sample is held by the ten biggest clonotypes.

The V gene is TRBV7-2 and the J gene is TRBJ1-3, with no D gene named confidently. The sequencing input was naive CD4+ T cells sorted from blood. According to the study, the label for this sample's cell subset or site signals: CD45RA+ positively selected. This sequence was found in a man aged 18 to 30 in good health. The sequenced DNA is TGTGCCAGCAGCTTAGTCCGGGGATCTGGAAACACCATATATTTT. This is translated as CASSLVRGSGNTIYF.